What follows are 3 T cell receptor beta chains derived from one specimen sequenced in a study of blood T cell repertoires in COVID-19. Here immunoSEQ multiplex PCR was the method, and the copy in TCRdb shows in-frame clones only, minus some. The table has 120,000 to 150,000 clones, roughly 90% seen once. The source material was PBMCs or T cells enriched from blood (not recorded which). The receptors were sampled from a woman in her 30s with acute COVID-19.

The chain carries TRBV24-1 and TRBJ2-3; D is perhaps TRBD1 (5 bases). V lost 3 bases, J lost 1 base, and 16 bases lay in between. Germline V gives CDR1 KGHDR, CDR2 SFDVKD. This CDR3 is 17 amino acids long. In DNA, the CDR3 is TGTGCCACCAGTGATGTGCAGGGTAGTTTGGGCACAGATACGCAGTATTTT. Its translation is CATSDVQGSLGTDTQYF.

In the case of this clone: Other DNA sequences in this specimen translate into the identical CDR3. DNA for the CDR3: TGTGCCATCAGTGAGGGACAGGGGAATCAGCCCCAGCATTTT. It codes for CAISEGQGNQPQHF. The rearrangement links TRBV10-3 to TRBJ1-5; 9 bases align to TRBD1. J gave up 4 bases and V 2 bases, and 0 bases lay outside the gene matches. CDR1 and CDR2 from the germline V gene are ENHRY and SYGVKD. This CDR3 is 14 amino acids long.

The chain couples TRBV10-3 to TRBJ2-7, with a weak D call TRBD1 (6 bases). The CDR3 contains 13 residues. Germline assignment: CDR1 ENHRY and CDR2 SYGVKD. V lost 10 bases and J lost 2, with 15 bases in between. DNA of the CDR3: TGTGCCACTAGAGAGGCAGGGGCCTACGAGCAGTACTTC. Translation gives CATREAGAYEQYF.